One and the same sample provided the 7 T cell receptor beta chains below, sequenced in a study of cytomegalovirus exposure and HLA in healthy donors (TCRdb year 2017). Libraries came from the immunoSEQ multiplex PCR assay. For the multiplex PCR, a mixture combining 60 forward primers for TCR Vbeta segments and 13 reverse primers for TCR Jbeta segments was used. TCRdb limited this immuneACCESS table to in-frame rearrangements with V and J called. A share of clones is missing; checked studies link under half to unresolved V genes, and the rest is unexplained. The sample includes fewer than 150,000 clones, with approximately 79% observed a single time. Clones ranked in the top ten supply less than 1.5% of the sample. Material: PBMCs. All receptors derive from a female donor in good health and CMV-seronegative.

The chain combines TRBV7-9 with TRBJ2-1, with 8 positions matching TRBD1. This CDR3 region has 16 residues. J lost 0 bases, V lost 0 bases, and 1 base had no gene match. Germline CDR1 reads SEHNR; CDR2 reads FQNEAQ (reference sequence). CDR3 sequence: CASSLAQGGSYNEQFF. CDR3 sequence (DNA): TGTGCCAGCAGCTTAGCACAGGGGGGCTCCTACAATGAGCAGTTCTTC. The variable domain in full, completed from reference TRBV7-9 and TRBJ2-1, reads DTGVSQNPRHKITKRGQNVTFRCDPISEHNRLYWYRQTLGQGPEFLTYFQNEAQLEKSRLLSDRFSAERPKGSFSTLEIQRTEQGDSAMYLCASSLAQGGSYNEQFFGPGTRLTVL.

The J gene is TRBJ1-1, the V gene TRBV5-6, with D maybe TRBD1 (6 bases). V was shortened by 1 base and J by 2 bases, with 21 bases between the two germline ends. There are 18 residues in the CDR3. In germline, CDR1 is SGHDT, CDR2 YYEEEE. Here the CDR3 DNA reads TGTGCCAGCAGCTTGTATTGGGGAGAGGGGGTGAAAAACACTGAAGCTTTCTTT. Translating it yields CASSLYWGEGVKNTEAFF.

This clone was detected once. The rearrangement joins TRBV4-2 to TRBJ1-3; no firm D call. The germline V gene has CDR1 LGHNA and CDR2 YNFKEQ. Trimming took 0 bases from V and 4 from J, leaving 13 bases between them. The CDR3 length is 16 residues. As DNA, the CDR3 is TGTGCCAGCAGCCAAGAAAACGCTGTGAGGGGAAACACCATATATTTT. Amino acid sequence: CASSQENAVRGNTIYF.

Only one count was recorded for this clone. The CDR3, as DNA: TGTGCCAGCAACTTAGCGGGAAAGGCAGATACGCAGTATTTT. It specifies CASNLAGKADTQYF. The chain uses TRBV28 and TRBJ2-3; 8 bases are shared with TRBD2. The CDR3 totals 14 residues. Germline CDR1 reads MDHEN; CDR2 reads SYDVKM. V lost 7 bases and J lost 4; bases outside the gene matches: 7.

This chain uses TRBV28 with TRBJ1-1; the D is unclear. The CDR3 runs 11 residues. Per germline, CDR1 MDHEN and CDR2 SYDVKM. V was clipped by 5 bases and J by 9 bases, with 10 bases between them. The CDR3 DNA follows: TGTGCCAGCAGTCTTGGCTTCCAAGCTTTCTTT. Translating it yields CASSLGFQAFF.

The V call is TRBV5-1, the J call TRBJ1-2; D is possibly TRBD1 (6 bases). V was shortened by 3 bases and J by 2 bases, with 17 bases between the two germline ends. The CDR3 totals 16 residues. Germline V gene lookup returns CDR1 SGHRS and CDR2 YFSETQ. CDR3 amino acids: CASSSRAGGLNYGYTF. CDR3 coding DNA: TGCGCCAGCAGCTCTCGGGCGGGGGGGCTGAACTATGGCTACACCTTC.

V is TRBV28 and J is TRBJ1-4; D is uncertain. Trimming removed 5 bases from V and 3 bases from J, with 10 bases in between. This CDR3 is 14 amino acids long. The germline V gene encodes CDR1 MDHEN and CDR2 SYDVKM. The CDR3 DNA reads as TGTGCCAGCAGTCCAGCGTCGGCTAATGAAAAACTGTTTTTT. Amino acid sequence: CASSPASANEKLFF. Complete variable domain (other parts from reference TRBV28 and TRBJ1-4): DVKVTQSSRYLVKRTGEKVFLECVQDMDHENMFWYRQDPGLGLRLIYFSYDVKMKEKGDIPEGYSVSREKKERFSLILESASTNQTSMYLCASSPASANEKLFFGSGTQLSVL.